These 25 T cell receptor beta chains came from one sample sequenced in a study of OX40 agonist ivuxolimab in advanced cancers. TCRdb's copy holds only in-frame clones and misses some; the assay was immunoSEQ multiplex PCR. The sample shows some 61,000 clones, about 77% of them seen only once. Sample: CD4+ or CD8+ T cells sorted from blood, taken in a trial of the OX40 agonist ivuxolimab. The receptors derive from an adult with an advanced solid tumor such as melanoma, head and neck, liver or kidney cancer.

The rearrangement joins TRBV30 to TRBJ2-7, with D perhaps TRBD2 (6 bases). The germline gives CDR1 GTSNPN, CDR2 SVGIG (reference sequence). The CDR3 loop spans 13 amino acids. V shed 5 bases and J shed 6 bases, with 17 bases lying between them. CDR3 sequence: CAWAPGLALEQYF. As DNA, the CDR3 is TGTGCCTGGGCCCCGGGGCTAGCGCTCGAGCAGTACTTC.

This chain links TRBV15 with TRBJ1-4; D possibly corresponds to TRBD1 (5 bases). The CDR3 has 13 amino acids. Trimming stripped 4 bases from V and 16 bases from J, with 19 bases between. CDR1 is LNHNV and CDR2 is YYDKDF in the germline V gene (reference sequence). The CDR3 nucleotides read TGTGCCACCAGCACCCATGGAGCAGGGTGGCAGTTTTTT. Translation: CATSTHGAGWQFF.

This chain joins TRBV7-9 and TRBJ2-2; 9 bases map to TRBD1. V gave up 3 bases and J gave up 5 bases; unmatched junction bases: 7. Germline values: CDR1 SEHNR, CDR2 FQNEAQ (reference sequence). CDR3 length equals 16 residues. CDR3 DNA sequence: TGTGCCAGCAGCTTTGGGGACAGGGAGGTTACCGGGGAGCTGTTTTTT. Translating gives CASSFGDREVTGELFF.

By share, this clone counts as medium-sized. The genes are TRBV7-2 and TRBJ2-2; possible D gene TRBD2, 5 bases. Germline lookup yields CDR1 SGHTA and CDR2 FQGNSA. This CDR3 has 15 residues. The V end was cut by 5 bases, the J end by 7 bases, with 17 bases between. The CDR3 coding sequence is TGTGCCAGCAGCCGAGGAGCGGTCCTTGGCGGGGAGCTGTTTTTT. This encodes CASSRGAVLGGELFF. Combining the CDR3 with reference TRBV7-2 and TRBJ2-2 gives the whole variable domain GAGVSQSPSNKVTEKGKDVELRCDPISGHTALYWYRQSLGQGLEFLIYFQGNSAPDKSGLPSDRFSAERTGGSVSTLTIQRTQQEDSAVYLCASSRGAVLGGELFFGEGSRLTVL.

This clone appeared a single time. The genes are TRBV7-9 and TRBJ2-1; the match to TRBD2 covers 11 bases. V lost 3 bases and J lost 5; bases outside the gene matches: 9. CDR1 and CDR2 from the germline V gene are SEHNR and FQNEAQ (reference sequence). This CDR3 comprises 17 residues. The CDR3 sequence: CASSLGKTSGKDNEQFF. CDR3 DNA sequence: TGTGCCAGCAGCTTGGGAAAGACTAGCGGGAAGGACAATGAGCAGTTCTTC.

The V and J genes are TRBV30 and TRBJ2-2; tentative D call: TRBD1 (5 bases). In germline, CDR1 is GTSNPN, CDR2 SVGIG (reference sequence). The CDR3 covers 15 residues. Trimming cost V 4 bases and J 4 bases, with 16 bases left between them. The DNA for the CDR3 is TGTGCCTGGAATTCAGCATCAGGGTTCACCGGGGAGCTGTTTTTT. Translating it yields CAWNSASGFTGELFF.

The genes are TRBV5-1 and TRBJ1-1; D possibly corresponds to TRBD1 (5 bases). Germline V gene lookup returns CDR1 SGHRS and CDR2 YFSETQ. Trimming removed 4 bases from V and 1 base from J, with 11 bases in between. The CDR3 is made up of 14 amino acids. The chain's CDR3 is CASSLGHWNTEAFF. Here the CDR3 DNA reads TGCGCCAGCAGCCTCGGACACTGGAACACTGAAGCTTTCTTT.

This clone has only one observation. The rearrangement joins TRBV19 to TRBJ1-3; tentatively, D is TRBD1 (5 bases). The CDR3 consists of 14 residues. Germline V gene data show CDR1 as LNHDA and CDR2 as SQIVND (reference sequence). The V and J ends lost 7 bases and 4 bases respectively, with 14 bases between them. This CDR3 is CASMGDAGGNTIYF. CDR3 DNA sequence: TGTGCCAGTATGGGGGACGCGGGGGGAAACACCATATATTTT.

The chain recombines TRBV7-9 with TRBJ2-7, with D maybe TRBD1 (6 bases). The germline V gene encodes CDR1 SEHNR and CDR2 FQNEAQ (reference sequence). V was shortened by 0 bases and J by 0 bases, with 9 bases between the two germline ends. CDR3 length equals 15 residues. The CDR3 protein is CASSLAQGRSYEQYF. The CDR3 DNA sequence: TGTGCCAGCAGCTTAGCCCAGGGGCGCTCCTACGAGCAGTACTTC.

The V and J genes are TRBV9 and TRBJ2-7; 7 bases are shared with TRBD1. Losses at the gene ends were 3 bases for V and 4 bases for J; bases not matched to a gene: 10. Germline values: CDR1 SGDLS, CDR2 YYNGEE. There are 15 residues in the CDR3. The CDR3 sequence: CASSAGPGQTYEQYF. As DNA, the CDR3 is TGTGCCAGCAGCGCGGGACCGGGACAGACATACGAGCAGTACTTC.

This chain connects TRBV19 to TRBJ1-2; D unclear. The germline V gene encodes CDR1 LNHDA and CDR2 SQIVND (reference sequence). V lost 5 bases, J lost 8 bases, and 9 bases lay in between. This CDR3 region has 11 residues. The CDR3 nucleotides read TGTGCCAGTAGTTGGGGTCGAGGCTACACCTTC. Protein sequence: CASSWGRGYTF. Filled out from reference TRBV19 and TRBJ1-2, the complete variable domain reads DGGITQSPKYLFRKEGQNVTLSCEQNLNHDAMYWYRQDPGQGLRLIYYSQIVNDFQKGDIAEGYSVSREKKESFPLTVTSAQKNPTAFYLCASSWGRGYTFGSGTRLTVV.

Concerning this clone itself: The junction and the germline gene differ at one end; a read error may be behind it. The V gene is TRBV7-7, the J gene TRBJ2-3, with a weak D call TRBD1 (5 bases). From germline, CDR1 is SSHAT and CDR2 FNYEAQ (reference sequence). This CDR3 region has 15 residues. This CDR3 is CASSKGQGTTDTQYF. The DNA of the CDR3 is TGTGCTAGCAGCAAGGGGCAGGGTACGACAGATACGCAGTATTTT.

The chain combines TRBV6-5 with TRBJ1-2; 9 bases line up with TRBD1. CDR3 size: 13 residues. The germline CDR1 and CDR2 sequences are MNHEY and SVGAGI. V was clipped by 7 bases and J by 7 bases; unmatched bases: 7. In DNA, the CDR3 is TGTGCCAGCACCCGGGACAGGGTTGTTGGCTACACCTTC. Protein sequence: CASTRDRVVGYTF.

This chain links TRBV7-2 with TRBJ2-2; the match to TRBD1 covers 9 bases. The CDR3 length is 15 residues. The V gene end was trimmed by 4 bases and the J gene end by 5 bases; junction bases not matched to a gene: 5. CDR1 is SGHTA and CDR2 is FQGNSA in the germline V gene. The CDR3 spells CASSSWTGVTGELFF. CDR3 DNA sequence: TGTGCCAGCAGCTCGTGGACAGGGGTGACCGGGGAGCTGTTTTTT.

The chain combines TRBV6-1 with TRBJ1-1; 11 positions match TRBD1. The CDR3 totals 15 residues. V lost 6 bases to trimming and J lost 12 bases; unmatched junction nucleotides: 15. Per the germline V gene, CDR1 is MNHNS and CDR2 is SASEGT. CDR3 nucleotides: TGTGCCAGCAGCGACGGGACAGGGGGGAACAGAGTGACTTTCTTT. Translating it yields CASSDGTGGNRVTFF.

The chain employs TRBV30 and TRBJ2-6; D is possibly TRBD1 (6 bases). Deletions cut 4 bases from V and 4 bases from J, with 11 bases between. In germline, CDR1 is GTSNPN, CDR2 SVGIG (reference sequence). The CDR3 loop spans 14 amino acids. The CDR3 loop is CAWTQGPGANVLTF. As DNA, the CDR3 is TGTGCCTGGACCCAGGGGCCCGGGGCCAACGTCCTGACTTTC. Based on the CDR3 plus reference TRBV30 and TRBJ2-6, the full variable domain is SQTIHQWPATLVQPVGSPLSLECTVEGTSNPNLYWYRQAAGRGLQLLFYSVGIGQISSEVPQNLSASRPQDRQFILSSKKLLLSDSGFYLCAWTQGPGANVLTFGAGSRLTVL.

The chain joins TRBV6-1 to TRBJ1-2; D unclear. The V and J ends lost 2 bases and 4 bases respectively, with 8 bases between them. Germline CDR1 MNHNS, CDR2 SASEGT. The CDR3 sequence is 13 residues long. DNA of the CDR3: TGTGCCAGCAGTGAAACGGCAGCCTATGGCTACACCTTC. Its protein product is CASSETAAYGYTF.

Written as DNA, the CDR3 is TGTGCCAGCAGCCGTAGCACCGGGGAGCTGTTTTTT. Protein: CASSRSTGELFF. The V and J genes are TRBV5-6 and TRBJ2-2, with D hard to call. With 4 bases removed from V and 4 bases from J, the gap between germline ends came to 5 bases. CDR3 size: 12 residues. The germline gives CDR1 SGHDT, CDR2 YYEEEE.

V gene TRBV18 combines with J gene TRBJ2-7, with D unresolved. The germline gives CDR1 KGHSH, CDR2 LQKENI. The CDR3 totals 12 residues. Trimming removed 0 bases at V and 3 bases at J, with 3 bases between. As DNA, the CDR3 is TGTGCCAGCTCACCACCAGACTACGAGCAGTACTTC. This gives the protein CASSPPDYEQYF.

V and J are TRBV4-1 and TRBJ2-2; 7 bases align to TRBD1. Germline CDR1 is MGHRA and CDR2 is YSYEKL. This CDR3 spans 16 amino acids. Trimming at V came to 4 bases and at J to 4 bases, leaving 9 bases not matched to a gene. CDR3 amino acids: CASSRKPTGSTGELFF. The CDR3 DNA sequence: TGCGCCAGCAGCCGAAAGCCGACAGGGAGCACCGGGGAGCTGTTTTTT.

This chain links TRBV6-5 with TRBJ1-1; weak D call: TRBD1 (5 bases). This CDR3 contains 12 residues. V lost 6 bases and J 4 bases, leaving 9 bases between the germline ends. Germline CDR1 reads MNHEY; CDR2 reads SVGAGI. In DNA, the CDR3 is TGTGCCAGCAGAGGGGTTACCACTGAAGCTTTCTTT. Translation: CASRGVTTEAFF.

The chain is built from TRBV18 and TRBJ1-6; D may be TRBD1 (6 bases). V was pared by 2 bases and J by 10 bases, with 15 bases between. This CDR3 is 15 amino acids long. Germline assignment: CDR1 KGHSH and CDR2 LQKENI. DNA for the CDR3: TGTGCCAGCTCACCAGTACAGGGCGGAGTATCACCCCTCCACTTT. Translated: CASSPVQGGVSPLHF.

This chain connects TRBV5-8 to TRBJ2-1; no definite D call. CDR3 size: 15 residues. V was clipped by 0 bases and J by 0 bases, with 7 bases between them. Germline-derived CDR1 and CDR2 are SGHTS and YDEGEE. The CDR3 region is CASSLGLGSYNEQFF. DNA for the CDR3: TGTGCCAGCAGCTTGGGACTGGGCTCCTACAATGAGCAGTTCTTC.

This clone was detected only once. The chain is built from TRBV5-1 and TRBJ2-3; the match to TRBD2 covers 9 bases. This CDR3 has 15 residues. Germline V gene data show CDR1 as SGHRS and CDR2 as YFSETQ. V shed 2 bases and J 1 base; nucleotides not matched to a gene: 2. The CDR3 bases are TGCGCCAGCAGCTTAAGGACTAGCGGCACAGATACGCAGTATTTT. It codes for CASSLRTSGTDTQYF. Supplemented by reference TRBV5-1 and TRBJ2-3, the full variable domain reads KAGVTQTPRYLIKTRGQQVTLSCSPISGHRSVSWYQQTPGQGLQFLFEYFSETQRNKGNFPGRFSGRQFSNSRSEMNVSTLELGDSALYLCASSLRTSGTDTQYFGPGTRLTVL.

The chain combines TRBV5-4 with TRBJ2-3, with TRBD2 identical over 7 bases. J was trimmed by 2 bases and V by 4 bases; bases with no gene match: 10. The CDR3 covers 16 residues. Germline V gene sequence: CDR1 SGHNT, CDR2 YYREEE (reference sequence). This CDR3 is CASSPLAGVFTDTQYF. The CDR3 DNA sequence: TGTGCCAGCAGCCCGCTGGCGGGAGTCTTCACAGATACGCAGTATTTT.